A selection of T cell receptor beta chains follows, all from one sample in a study of T cells in Graves' hyperthyroidism and ophthalmopathy. TCRdb redid the calling of the multiplex PCR reads with MiXCR, one entry per CDR3 protein. The repertoire has roughly 500,000 distinct CDR3 sequences, about 20% of them found once; the top ten carry 49%. The sequenced sample consisted of blood. Receptors originate from a woman aged 70-85 years with Graves' ophthalmopathy. CDR3s include the opening cysteine and the closing phenylalanine or tryptophan. The D gene is left open where the match is weak. Clone size is stated in some rows and not others, as once, few, many or a class when expanded.

TRBJ2-5,.,TRBD2,TRBV5-1,CASSFRLAGEDETQYF,TGCGCCAGCAGCTTTCGACTAGCGGGAGAGGACGAGACCCAGTACTTC
TRBJ2-5,.,.,TRBV4-3,CASSQESGDGETQYF,TGCGCCAGCAGCCAAGAGTCCGGGGATGGGGAGACCCAGTACTTC
TRBJ2-1,.,TRBD2,TRBV6-1,CASSLGRTRGSEQFF,TGTGCCAGCAGCCTCGGTAGGACTAGAGGCTCCGAGCAGTTCTTC
TRBJ2-5,many,TRBD2,TRBV3-1,CASSQDRGLAGETQYF,TGTGCCAGCAGCCAAGATCGGGGACTAGCGGGCGAGACCCAGTACTTC
TRBJ1-1,few,TRBD1,TRBV6-1,CASKRQQDRAEAFF,TGTGCCAGCAAGAGACAGCAAGACAGGGCTGAAGCTTTCTTT
TRBJ1-2,few,.,TRBV20-1,CSASFRGDYGYTF,TGCAGTGCTTCCTTTCGAGGGGATTATGGCTACACCTTC
TRBJ2-5,few,TRBD1,TRBV20-1,CSARDRTGARETQYF,TGCAGTGCTAGAGACCGGACAGGGGCAAGGGAGACCCAGTACTTC
TRBJ1-1,.,TRBD1,TRBV2,CASREGAANTEAFF,TGTGCCAGCCGGGAGGGGGCGGCGAACACTGAAGCTTTCTTT
TRBJ2-5,.,TRBD1,TRBV20-1,CSAKRTGTETQYF,TGCAGTGCTAAACGGACAGGGACAGAGACCCAGTACTTC
TRBJ1-2,.,.,TRBV10-3,CAISEVEVNYGYTF,TGTGCCATCAGCGAGGTAGAGGTTAACTATGGCTACACCTTC
TRBJ2-4,few,TRBD1,TRBV6-1,CATKWGTGGNIQYF,TGTGCCACCAAATGGGGGACAGGGGGCAACATTCAGTACTTC
TRBJ2-1,few,.,TRBV6-1,CASRSIGGSYNEQFF,TGTGCCAGCAGATCTATCGGCGGGTCCTACAATGAGCAGTTCTTC
TRBJ2-2,.,TRBD2,TRBV24-1,CATRVLAGGWDTGELFF,TGTGCCACCAGGGTTCTAGCGGGAGGATGGGACACCGGGGAGCTGTTTTTT
TRBJ2-7,.,TRBD1,TRBV24-1,CATSRQGYHEQYF,TGTGCCACCAGTAGACAGGGGTACCACGAGCAGTACTTC
TRBJ2-7,.,.,TRBV28,CASSLRVPEQYF,TGTGCCAGCAGTCTCAGGGTTCCCGAGCAGTACTTC
TRBJ2-2,.,.,TRBV18,CASSPILLGLPNTGELFF,TGTGCCAGCTCACCCATACTATTGGGACTCCCAAACACCGGGGAGCTGTTTTTT
TRBJ1-1,many,.,TRBV5-6,CASSLRVFETEAFF,TGTGCCAGCAGCTTGCGGGTATTCGAAACTGAAGCTTTCTTT
TRBJ2-1,few,TRBD1,TRBV6-1,CASSDLGQGAEDEQFF,TGTGCCAGCAGTGATTTGGGACAGGGGGCAGAGGATGAGCAGTTCTTC
TRBJ2-3,many,.,TRBV28,CASSLTADTQYF,TGTGCCAGCAGTTTAACCGCAGATACGCAGTATTTT
TRBJ2-7,many,TRBD2,TRBV25-1,CASAGTSGAYEQYF,TGTGCCAGCGCGGGGACTAGCGGAGCCTACGAGCAGTACTTC
TRBJ1-2,.,.,TRBV20-1,CTPTGTVYGYTF,TGCACCCCCACAGGAACGGTCTATGGCTACACCTTC
TRBJ2-5,many,.,TRBV7-2,CASSLNGGRRETQYF,TGTGCCAGCAGCTTAAATGGGGGAAGGAGGGAGACCCAGTACTTC
TRBJ2-6,.,.,TRBV27,CASSYRAGANVLTF,TGTGCCAGCAGTTACAGGGCTGGGGCCAACGTCCTGACTTTC
TRBJ2-2,many,TRBD2,TRBV7-2,CAYPGTGRVTGELFF,TGTGCCTACCCCGGGACCGGGAGGGTCACCGGGGAGCTGTTTTTT
TRBJ1-2,few,.,TRBV6-5,CASSYSTGRNGYGYTF,TGTGCCAGCAGTTACTCGACCGGCAGGAACGGCTATGGCTACACCTTC
TRBJ2-5,.,TRBD2,TRBV6-1,CASVAGGFQETQYF,TGTGCCAGTGTAGCGGGAGGCTTCCAAGAGACCCAGTACTTC
TRBJ2-1,few,.,TRBV24-1,CATSDSGYPNYNEQFF,TGTGCCACCAGTGACTCAGGGTATCCCAACTACAATGAGCAGTTCTTC
TRBJ2-7,many,.,TRBV24-1,CATSDLPTGGHYEQYF,TGTGCCACCAGTGACCTACCGACAGGAGGGCACTACGAGCAGTACTTC
TRBJ1-6,few,.,TRBV30,CAWNQKGPLHF,TGTGCCTGGAACCAGAAGGGACCCCTCCACTTT
TRBJ2-3,.,TRBD2,TRBV11-2,CASSETAGGTDTQYF,TGTGCCAGCAGCGAAACAGCGGGAGGCACAGATACGCAGTATTTT
TRBJ2-7,.,TRBD1,TRBV9,CASTRDSLAYEQYF,TGTGCCAGCACCAGGGACAGCCTTGCCTACGAGCAGTACTTC
TRBJ2-1,.,TRBD2,TRBV7-2,CASSQLPGTSGRGGSYNEQFF,TGTGCCAGCAGCCAACTTCCGGGGACTAGCGGGAGGGGGGGATCCTACAATGAGCAGTTCTTC
TRBJ2-1,many,TRBD2,TRBV7-2,CASSLVGTSGRLYNEQFF,TGTGCCAGCAGCTTAGTGGGGACTAGCGGGAGGCTCTACAATGAGCAGTTCTTC
TRBJ2-7,.,.,TRBV19,CASRGTGVYEQYF,TGTGCCAGTCGAGGGACGGGCGTCTACGAGCAGTACTTC
TRBJ2-3,many,.,TRBV10-3,CAISESQEADTQYF,TGTGCCATCAGTGAGTCCCAGGAGGCAGATACGCAGTATTTT
TRBJ2-2,many,TRBD2,TRBV20-1,CSAKKRGNTGELFF,TGCAGTGCCAAGAAGCGGGGGAACACCGGGGAGCTGTTTTTT
TRBJ2-2,few,.,TRBV28,CASSGIRMPGGELFF,TGTGCCAGCAGCGGTATTAGGATGCCGGGCGGGGAGCTGTTTTTT
TRBJ2-1,.,.,TRBV6-5,CASSYGDRSYNEQFF,TGTGCCAGCAGTTACGGTGACCGCTCCTACAATGAGCAGTTCTTC
TRBJ1-1,.,.,TRBV18,CASSPPGFTEAFF,TGTGCCAGCTCACCACCAGGTTTCACTGAAGCTTTCTTT
TRBJ2-7,.,.,TRBV11-2,CASSLDAQPPQYF,TGTGCCAGCAGCTTAGATGCTCAACCGCCGCAGTACTTC
TRBJ2-1,many,.,TRBV5-1,CASARRGRDEQFF,TGCGCCAGCGCCAGGAGGGGGAGGGATGAGCAGTTCTTC
TRBJ1-3,few,.,TRBV12-3/TRBV12-4,CASSLEGRSGNTIYF,TGTGCCAGCAGTTTAGAGGGACGGTCTGGAAACACCATATATTTT
TRBJ1-1,.,.,TRBV5-8,CASSLLRGPDMNTEAFF,TGTGCCAGCAGCTTGTTACGGGGCCCCGATATGAACACTGAAGCTTTCTTT
TRBJ2-1,.,.,TRBV12-5,CASGSRLVKNEQFF,TGTGCTAGTGGATCCCGACTAGTTAAGAATGAGCAGTTCTTC
TRBJ1-1,.,.,TRBV29-1,CSAGGRGGLNTEAFF,TGCAGCGCCGGAGGCAGGGGAGGACTGAACACTGAAGCTTTCTTT
TRBJ1-1,many,.,TRBV2,CASSEALQTEAFF,TGTGCCAGCAGTGAAGCCCTGCAGACTGAAGCTTTCTTT
TRBJ2-2,.,.,TRBV11-2,CASSLFPVGSGELFF,TGTGCCAGCAGCTTATTTCCTGTGGGATCCGGGGAGCTGTTTTTT
TRBJ2-5,.,TRBD1,TRBV28,CASSPQGQGAKTQHF,TGTGCCAGCAGTCCACAGGGACAGGGGGCCAAGACCCAGCACTTC
TRBJ2-7,.,.,TRBV3-1,CASSQGAGETYEQYF,TGTGCCAGCAGCCAAGGAGCGGGCGAAACCTACGAGCAGTACTTC
TRBJ2-5,many,TRBD2,TRBV12-3/TRBV12-4,CASSLVPGGETQYF,TGTGCCAGCAGTTTAGTCCCGGGGGGGGAGACCCAGTACTTC
TRBJ2-1,many,TRBD2,TRBV6-1,CASSEVSWGLAHEQFF,TGTGCCAGCAGTGAAGTGTCGTGGGGACTAGCCCATGAGCAGTTCTTC